The 8 T cell receptor beta chains listed next were all sequenced from one sample in a study of monozygotic twins with inflammatory bowel disease. Following a re-call of the 5' RACE reads, TCRdb has one entry per CDR3 protein and lacks DNA. The table counts about 420,000 distinct CDR3 sequences; 2% to 3% lies in the top ten. Material: blood. The receptors stem from a human donor with ulcerative colitis or Crohn's disease, or a healthy co-twin of an affected twin (not recorded which).

This chain connects TRBV5-8 to TRBJ2-1. The germline V gene encodes CDR1 SGHTS and CDR2 YDEGEE. The CDR3 consists of 11 residues. The CDR3 spells CASSLMVEQFF.

This chain uses TRBV5-1 with TRBJ2-2; as DNA is missing, the TRBD2 call by TCRdb cannot be tested. This CDR3 region has 14 residues. Germline CDR1 SGHRS, CDR2 YFSETQ. CDR3 in amino acids: CASVASGYTGELFF.

V and J are TRBV7-2 and TRBJ1-2. The CDR3 runs to 17 residues. Germline CDR1 is SGHTA and CDR2 is FQGNSA. The chain's CDR3 is CASSLSDSTSFNYGYTF.

This rearrangement joins TRBV15 to TRBJ1-6. In germline, CDR1 is LNHNV, CDR2 YYDKDF (reference sequence). CDR3 length: 15 residues. The CDR3 is CATSREMIYNSPLHF. Based on the CDR3 plus reference TRBV15 and TRBJ1-6, the full variable domain is DAMVIQNPRYQVTQFGKPVTLSCSQTLNHNVMYWYQQKSSQAPKLLFHYYDKDFNNEADTPDNFQSRRPNTSFCFLDIRSPGLGDTAMYLCATSREMIYNSPLHFGNGTRLTVT.

The J gene is TRBJ2-3, the V gene TRBV18; TCRdb gives TRBD1 as the D gene, but with no DNA this cannot be confirmed. Germline V gene data show CDR1 as KGHSH and CDR2 as LQKENI. The CDR3 runs to 16 residues. CDR3 in amino acids: CASSPWGVLSTDTQYF.

The J gene is TRBJ1-2, the V gene TRBV29-1; with no DNA, the TCRdb D assignment of TRBD1 cannot be verified. The CDR3 has 14 amino acids. Germline V gene data show CDR1 as SQVTM and CDR2 as ANQGSEA. CDR3 sequence: CSVEQGARDYGYTF.

The chain links TRBV13 to TRBJ2-1; TCRdb's D call of TRBD1 is untestable without DNA. The germline gives CDR1 PRHDT, CDR2 FYEKMQ (reference sequence). The CDR3 covers 13 residues. CDR3 sequence: CASSLQGWHEQFF.

This CDR3 reads CASRPPGTGGLDFNTGELFF. The gene calls are TRBV6-4 and TRBJ2-2; TCRdb gives TRBD1 as the D gene, but with no DNA this cannot be confirmed. CDR1 MRHNA and CDR2 SNTAGT come from the germline V gene. This CDR3 is 20 amino acids long.